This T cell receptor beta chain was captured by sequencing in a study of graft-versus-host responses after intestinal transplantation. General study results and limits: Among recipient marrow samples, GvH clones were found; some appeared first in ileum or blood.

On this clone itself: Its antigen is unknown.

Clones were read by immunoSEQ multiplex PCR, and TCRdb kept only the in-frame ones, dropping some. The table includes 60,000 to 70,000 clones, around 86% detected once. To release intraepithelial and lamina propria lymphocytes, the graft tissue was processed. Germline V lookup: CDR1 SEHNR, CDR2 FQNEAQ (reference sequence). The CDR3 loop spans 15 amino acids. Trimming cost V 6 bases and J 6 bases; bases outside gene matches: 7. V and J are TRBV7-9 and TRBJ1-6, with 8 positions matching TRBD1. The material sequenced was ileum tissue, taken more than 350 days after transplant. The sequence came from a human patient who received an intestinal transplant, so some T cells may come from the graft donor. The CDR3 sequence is CASRPGGAGNSPLHF. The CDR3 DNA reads TGTGCCAGCAGACCAGGGGGCGCGGGTAATTCACCCCTCCACTTT.